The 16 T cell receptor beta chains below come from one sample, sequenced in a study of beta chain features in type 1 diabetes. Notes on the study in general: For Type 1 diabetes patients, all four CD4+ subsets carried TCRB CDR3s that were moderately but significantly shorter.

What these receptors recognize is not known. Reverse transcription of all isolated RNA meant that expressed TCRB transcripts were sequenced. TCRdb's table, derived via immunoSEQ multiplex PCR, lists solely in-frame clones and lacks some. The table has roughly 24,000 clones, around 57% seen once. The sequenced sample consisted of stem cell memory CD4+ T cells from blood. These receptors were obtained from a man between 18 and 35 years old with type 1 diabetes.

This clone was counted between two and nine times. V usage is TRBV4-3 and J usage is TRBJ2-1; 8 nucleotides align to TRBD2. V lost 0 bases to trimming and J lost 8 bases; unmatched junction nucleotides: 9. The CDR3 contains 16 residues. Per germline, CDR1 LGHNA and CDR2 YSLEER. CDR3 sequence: CASSQDLSGGVYEQFF. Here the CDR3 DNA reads TGCGCCAGCAGCCAAGATCTAAGCGGGGGTGTGTATGAGCAGTTCTTC.

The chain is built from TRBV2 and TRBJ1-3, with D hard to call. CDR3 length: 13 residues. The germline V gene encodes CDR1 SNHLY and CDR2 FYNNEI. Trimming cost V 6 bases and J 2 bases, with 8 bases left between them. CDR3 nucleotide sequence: TGTGCCAGCAGCCAGAATACTGGAAACACCATATATTTT. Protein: CASSQNTGNTIYF.

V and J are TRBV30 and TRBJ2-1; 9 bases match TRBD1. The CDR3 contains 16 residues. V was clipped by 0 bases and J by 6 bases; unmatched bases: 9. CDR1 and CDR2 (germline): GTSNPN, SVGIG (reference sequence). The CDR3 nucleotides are TGTGCCTGGAGTGTGGACTGGGACAGGGATCGCAATGAGCAGTTCTTC. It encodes CAWSVDWDRDRNEQFF.

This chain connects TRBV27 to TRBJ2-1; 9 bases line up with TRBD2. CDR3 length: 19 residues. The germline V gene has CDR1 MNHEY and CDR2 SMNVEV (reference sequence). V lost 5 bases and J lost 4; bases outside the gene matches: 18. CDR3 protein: CASSVTGTSSIPPYNEQFF. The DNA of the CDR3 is TGTGCCAGCAGTGTAACCGGGACTAGCTCGATCCCCCCGTACAATGAGCAGTTCTTC.

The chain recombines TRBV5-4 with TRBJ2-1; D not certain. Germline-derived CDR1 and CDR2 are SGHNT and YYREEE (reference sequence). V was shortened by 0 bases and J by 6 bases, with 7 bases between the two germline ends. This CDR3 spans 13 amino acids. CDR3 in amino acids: CASSLDYFNEQFF. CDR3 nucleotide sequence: TGTGCCAGCAGCTTGGACTACTTCAATGAGCAGTTCTTC.

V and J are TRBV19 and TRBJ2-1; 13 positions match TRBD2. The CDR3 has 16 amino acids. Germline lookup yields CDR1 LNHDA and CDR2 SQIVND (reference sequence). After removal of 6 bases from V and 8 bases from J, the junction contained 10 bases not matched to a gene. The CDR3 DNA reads TGTGCCAGTAGCCGGACTAGCGGGAGCCCTTGGGATGAGCAGTTCTTC. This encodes CASSRTSGSPWDEQFF.

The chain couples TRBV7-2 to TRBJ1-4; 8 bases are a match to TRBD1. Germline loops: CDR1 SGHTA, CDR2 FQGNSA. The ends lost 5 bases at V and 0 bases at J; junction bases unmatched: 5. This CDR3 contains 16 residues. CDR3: CASSRDRGSTNEKLFF. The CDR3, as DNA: TGTGCCAGCAGCCGAGACAGGGGATCAACTAATGAAAAACTGTTTTTT.

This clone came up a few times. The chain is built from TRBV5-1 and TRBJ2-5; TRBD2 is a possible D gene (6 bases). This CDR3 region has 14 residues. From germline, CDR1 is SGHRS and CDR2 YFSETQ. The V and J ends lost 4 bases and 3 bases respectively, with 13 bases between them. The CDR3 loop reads CASSAGGGEETQYF. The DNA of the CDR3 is TGCGCCAGCAGCGCAGGTGGAGGGGAAGAGACCCAGTACTTC.

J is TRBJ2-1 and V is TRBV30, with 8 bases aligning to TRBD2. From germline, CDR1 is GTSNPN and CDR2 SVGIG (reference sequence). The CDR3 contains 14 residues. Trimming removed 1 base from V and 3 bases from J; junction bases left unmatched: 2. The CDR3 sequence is CAWSGTSSYNEQFF. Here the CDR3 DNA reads TGTGCCTGGAGTGGGACTAGCAGCTACAATGAGCAGTTCTTC. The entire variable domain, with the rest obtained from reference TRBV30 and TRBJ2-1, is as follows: SQTIHQWPATLVQPVGSPLSLECTVEGTSNPNLYWYRQAAGRGLQLLFYSVGIGQISSEVPQNLSASRPQDRQFILSSKKLLLSDSGFYLCAWSGTSSYNEQFFGPGTRLTVL.

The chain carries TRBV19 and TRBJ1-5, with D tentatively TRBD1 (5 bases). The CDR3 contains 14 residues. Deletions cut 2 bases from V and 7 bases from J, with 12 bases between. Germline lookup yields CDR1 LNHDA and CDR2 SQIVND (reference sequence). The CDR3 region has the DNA TGTGCCAGTAGTATACCAGGTCGGGGGCAGCCCCAGCATTTT. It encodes CASSIPGRGQPQHF.

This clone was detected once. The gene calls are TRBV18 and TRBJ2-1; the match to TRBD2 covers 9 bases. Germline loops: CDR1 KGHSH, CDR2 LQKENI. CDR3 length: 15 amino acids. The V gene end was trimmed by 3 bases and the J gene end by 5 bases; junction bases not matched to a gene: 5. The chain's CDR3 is CASSPRTSEDNEQFF. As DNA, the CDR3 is TGTGCCAGCTCACCTAGGACTAGCGAAGACAATGAGCAGTTCTTC.

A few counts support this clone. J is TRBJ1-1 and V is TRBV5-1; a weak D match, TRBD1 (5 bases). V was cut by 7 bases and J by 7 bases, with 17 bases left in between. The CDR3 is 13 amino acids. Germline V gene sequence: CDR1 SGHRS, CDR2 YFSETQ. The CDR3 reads CASYTSPGLEAFF. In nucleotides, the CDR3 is TGCGCCAGCTATACTAGTCCGGGACTTGAAGCTTTCTTT.

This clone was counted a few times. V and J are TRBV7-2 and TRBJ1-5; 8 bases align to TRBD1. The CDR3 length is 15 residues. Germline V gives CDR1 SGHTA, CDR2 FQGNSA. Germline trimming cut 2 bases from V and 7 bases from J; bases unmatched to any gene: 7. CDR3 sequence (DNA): TGTGCCAGCAGCTTATTCCAGGGGGCAGGACAGCCCCAGCATTTT. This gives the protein CASSLFQGAGQPQHF. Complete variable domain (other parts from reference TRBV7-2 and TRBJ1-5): GAGVSQSPSNKVTEKGKDVELRCDPISGHTALYWYRQSLGQGLEFLIYFQGNSAPDKSGLPSDRFSAERTGGSVSTLTIQRTQQEDSAVYLCASSLFQGAGQPQHFGDGTRLSIL.

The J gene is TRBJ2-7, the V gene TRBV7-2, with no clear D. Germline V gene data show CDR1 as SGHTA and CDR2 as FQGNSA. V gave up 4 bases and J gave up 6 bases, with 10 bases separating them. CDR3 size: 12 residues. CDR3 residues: CASSSAPIEQYF. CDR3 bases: TGTGCCAGCAGCTCAGCTCCCATCGAGCAGTACTTC.

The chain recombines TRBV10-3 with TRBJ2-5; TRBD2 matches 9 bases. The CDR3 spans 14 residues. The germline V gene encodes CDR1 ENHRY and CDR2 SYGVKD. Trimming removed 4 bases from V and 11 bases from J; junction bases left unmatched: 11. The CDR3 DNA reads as TGTGCCATCAGTGGCAGCGGGAGGTTGGAAGAGCAGTACTTC. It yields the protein CAISGSGRLEEQYF.

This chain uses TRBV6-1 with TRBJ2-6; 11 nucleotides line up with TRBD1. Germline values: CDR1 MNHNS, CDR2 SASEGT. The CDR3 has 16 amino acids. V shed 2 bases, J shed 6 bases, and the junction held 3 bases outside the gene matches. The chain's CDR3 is CASSEPGQGVANVLTF. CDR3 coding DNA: TGTGCCAGCAGTGAACCGGGACAGGGGGTGGCCAACGTCCTGACTTTC.